This T cell receptor beta chain was recovered during a study of CD8+CD57+ T cells in acquired aplastic anemia. Study-wide findings and caveats: Statistical testing detected no significant gap in CD8+ Simpson's diversity between patients and controls. The number of CD8+ CDR3 sequences shared by patients and controls was about 27.

Per germline, CDR1 DFQATT and CDR2 SNEGSKA (reference sequence). The V end lost 1 base, the J end lost 6 bases, and 20 bases lay between the germline ends. The CDR3 spans 16 residues. Profiling of TCR beta VDJ combinations and CDR3 sequences used genomic DNA as template. TCRdb reanalysed the reads using MiXCR and keeps one entry per CDR3 protein. The sample yields roughly 260,000 distinct CDR3 sequences, roughly half seen once. This clonotype was counted at least ten times. Its specificity is unknown. An expansion of CD8+CD57+ cells by flow cytometry had been shown in patients chosen for sequencing. The diagnosis in all patients was severe acquired aplastic anemia.

Sequencing used sorted CD4+, CD8+, or CD8+CD57+ T cells (not recorded which) from PBMCs. This clonotype originated in a human donor with aplastic anemia. This chain joins TRBV20-1 and TRBJ2-3; D is possibly TRBD1 or TRBD2 (5 bases each). This CDR3 reads CSARGDLRVWGDTQYF. DNA for the CDR3: TGCAGTGCTAGAGGGGATTTGAGGGTCTGGGGGGATACGCAGTATTTT.